This section outlines one TCR beta chain sequence together with its context. Sequence at one end of the junction differs from germline and may be a read error. The CDR3 is 16 amino acids. Germline CDR1 MNHEY, CDR2 SMNVEV (reference sequence). This sample is drawn from a study of T-cell reconstitution after alpha-beta-depleted transplantation in children. The library targeted TCRbeta and was prepared with unique molecular identifiers. TCRdb called the PCR reads again in MiXCR, with one record for every CDR3 protein. The sample includes hundreds of thousands of distinct CDR3 sequences, about a sixth of them seen just once.

V is TRBV27 and J is TRBJ2-6, with D possibly called TRBD1 or TRBD2 (5 bases each). The starting material was PBMCs from the stem cell graft donor, obtained from the stem cell graft. The origin of this receptor is a human donor who donated a stem cell graft to a child with acute lymphoblastic leukemia. The CDR3, as DNA: TGTGCCAGCAGTCTATCCGCGGGCTCTGGGGCCAACGGCCTGACTTTC. Encoded protein: CASSLSAGSGANGLTF.